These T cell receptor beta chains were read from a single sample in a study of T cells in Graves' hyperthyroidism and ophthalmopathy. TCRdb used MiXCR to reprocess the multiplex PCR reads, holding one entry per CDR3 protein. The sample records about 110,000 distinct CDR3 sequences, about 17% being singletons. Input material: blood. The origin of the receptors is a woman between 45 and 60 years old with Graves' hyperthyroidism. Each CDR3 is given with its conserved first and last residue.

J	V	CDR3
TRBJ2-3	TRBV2	CASSTPGLAADTQYF
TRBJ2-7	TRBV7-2	CASSTRGGQQYF
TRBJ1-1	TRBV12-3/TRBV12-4	CASSPLTLNTEAFF
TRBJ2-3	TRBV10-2	CASRGLASTDTQYF
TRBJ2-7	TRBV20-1	CSATGTSGAYEQYF
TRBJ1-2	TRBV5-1	CASSLDGDNYGYTF
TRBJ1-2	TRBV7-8	CASSSRDSASYGYTF
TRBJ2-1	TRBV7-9	CASSLASGRSSYNEQFF
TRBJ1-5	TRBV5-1	CASSLAGTGQPQHF
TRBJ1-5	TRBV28	CASSPSGQGRQPQHF
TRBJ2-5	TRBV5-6	CASSSRAGVPRTQYF
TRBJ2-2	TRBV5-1	CASSRIGPNTGELFF
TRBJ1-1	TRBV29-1	CSVGGWGNTEAFF
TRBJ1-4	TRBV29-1	CSVESQRGLLFF
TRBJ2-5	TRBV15	CATSRVMTETQYF
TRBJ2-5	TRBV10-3	CAISESWAGLQETQYF
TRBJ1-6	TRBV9	CASSVGSPYSNSPLHF
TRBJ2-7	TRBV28	CASSFPLAGEQYF
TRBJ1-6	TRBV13	CASSRDRGGNSPLHF
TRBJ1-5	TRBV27	CASSPRPTGNQPQHF
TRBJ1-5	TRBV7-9	CASSFQGPRGNQPQHF
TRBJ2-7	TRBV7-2	CASSTAGAYEQYF
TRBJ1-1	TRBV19	CASNNLNPGRTWANTEAFF
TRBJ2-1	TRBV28	CASSPATGGTNEQFF
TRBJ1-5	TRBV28	CASSLAGTGRVSNQPQHF
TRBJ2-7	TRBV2	CASSGQRGTRSYEQYF
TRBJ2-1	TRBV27	CASSLSGVSGRAVEQFF
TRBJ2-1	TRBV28	CASSFPRINDNEQFF
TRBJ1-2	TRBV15	CATSTGNEGYTF
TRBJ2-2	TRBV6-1	CASNQLAAGELFF
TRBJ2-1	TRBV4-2	CASSQVLTNEQFF
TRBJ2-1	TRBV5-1	CASSLGTTNEQFF
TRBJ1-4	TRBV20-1	CSAGQGATNEKLFF
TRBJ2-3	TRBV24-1	CATSDTSGRPGDTQYF
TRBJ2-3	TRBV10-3	CAINELLAGRTDTQYF
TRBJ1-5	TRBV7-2	CASSFYICSARTGDQPQHF
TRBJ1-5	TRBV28	CASSLARRGSGQPQHF
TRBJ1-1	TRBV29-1	CSVPGGGIRAFF
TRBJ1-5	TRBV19	CASSMAGGASGNQPQHF
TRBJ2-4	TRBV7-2	CASSLQGARGGNIQYF
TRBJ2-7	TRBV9	CASSAGAGPVYEQYF